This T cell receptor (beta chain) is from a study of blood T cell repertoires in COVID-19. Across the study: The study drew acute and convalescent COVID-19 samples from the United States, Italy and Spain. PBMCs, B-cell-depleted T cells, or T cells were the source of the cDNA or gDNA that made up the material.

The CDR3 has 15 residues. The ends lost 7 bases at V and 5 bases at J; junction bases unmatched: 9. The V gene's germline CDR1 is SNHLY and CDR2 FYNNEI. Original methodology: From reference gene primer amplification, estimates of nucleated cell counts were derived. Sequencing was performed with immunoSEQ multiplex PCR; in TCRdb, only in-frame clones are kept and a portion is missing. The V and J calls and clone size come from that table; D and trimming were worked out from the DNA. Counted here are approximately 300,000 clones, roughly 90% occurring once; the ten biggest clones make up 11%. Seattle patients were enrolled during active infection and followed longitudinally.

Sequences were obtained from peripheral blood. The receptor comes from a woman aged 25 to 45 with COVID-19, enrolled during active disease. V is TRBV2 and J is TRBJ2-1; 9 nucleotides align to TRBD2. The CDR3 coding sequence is TGTGCCAGCAACCTCCTAGCGGGATCCCACAATGAGCAGTTCTTC. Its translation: CASNLLAGSHNEQFF.